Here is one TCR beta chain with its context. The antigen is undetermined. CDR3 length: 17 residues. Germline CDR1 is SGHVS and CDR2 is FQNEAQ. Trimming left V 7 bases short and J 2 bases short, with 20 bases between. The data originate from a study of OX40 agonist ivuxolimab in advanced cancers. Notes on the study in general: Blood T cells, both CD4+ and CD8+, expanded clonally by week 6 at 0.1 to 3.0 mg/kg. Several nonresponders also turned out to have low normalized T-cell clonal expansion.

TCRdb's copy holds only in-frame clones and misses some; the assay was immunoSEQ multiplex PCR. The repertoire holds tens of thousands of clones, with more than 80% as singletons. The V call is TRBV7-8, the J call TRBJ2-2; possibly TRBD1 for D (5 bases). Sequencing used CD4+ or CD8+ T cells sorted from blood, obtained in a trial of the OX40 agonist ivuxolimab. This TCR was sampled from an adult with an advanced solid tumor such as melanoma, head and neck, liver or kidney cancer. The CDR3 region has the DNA TGTGCCAGCACCCTAAGGCTCGACAGCCTAAACACCGGGGAGCTGTTTTTT. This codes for CASTLRLDSLNTGELFF.